These T cell receptor beta chains were read from a single sample in a study of regulatory T cells in long-lasting Graves disease. MiXCR, applied by TCRdb to the multiplex PCR reads, yields one record per CDR3 protein. The sample carries some 350,000 distinct CDR3 sequences, under 20% recorded once. This sample also belongs to another study, concerning T cells in Graves' hyperthyroidism and ophthalmopathy.

The sequenced sample was peripheral blood mononuclear cells (PBMCs), obtained at new diagnosis, from a patient treated with antithyroid drugs. All receptors come from a woman under 30 with Graves disease. Each CDR3 is given with its conserved first and last residue. The order of the fields is CDR3 DNA, CDR3 protein, J gene, clone size, V gene, D gene. A D gene is named only where the DNA matches it firmly. Rows may omit the clone size; those that give it use once, few, many or a size class.

CDR3 DNA: TGTGCCAGCAGCTTAGCGGCAGTAATCTACAATGAGCAGTTCTTC; CDR3 protein: CASSLAAVIYNEQFF; J gene: TRBJ2-1; clone size: many; V gene: TRBV11-1; D gene: -
CDR3 DNA: TGTGCCAGCAGTCGTGGACAGGGGACCGGGGAGCTGTTTTTT; CDR3 protein: CASSRGQGTGELFF; J gene: TRBJ2-2; clone size: many; V gene: TRBV12-3/TRBV12-4; D gene: TRBD1
CDR3 DNA: TGCGCCAGCAGCTTCTGGATTAGCGGGAGAGTGAGAGATACGCAGTATTTT; CDR3 protein: CASSFWISGRVRDTQYF; J gene: TRBJ2-3; clone size: many; V gene: TRBV5-1; D gene: TRBD2
CDR3 DNA: TGTGCCAGCAGTCCCGGACAGGGGCGATACAATGAGCAGTTCTTC; CDR3 protein: CASSPGQGRYNEQFF; J gene: TRBJ2-1; clone size: many; V gene: TRBV28; D gene: TRBD1
CDR3 DNA: TGTGCCAGCAGTGATTCTTCGTCCCAGCATTTT; CDR3 protein: CASSDSSSQHF; J gene: TRBJ1-5; clone size: -; V gene: TRBV12-3/TRBV12-4; D gene: -
CDR3 DNA: TGTGCCAGCAGCCAAGACTGGAATCAGCCCCAGCATTTT; CDR3 protein: CASSQDWNQPQHF; J gene: TRBJ1-5; clone size: many; V gene: TRBV3-1; D gene: -
CDR3 DNA: TGTGCCAACAGCCCCTCCAGGGGGCAAGAGACCCAGTACTTC; CDR3 protein: CANSPSRGQETQYF; J gene: TRBJ2-5; clone size: -; V gene: TRBV7-3; D gene: TRBD1
CDR3 DNA: TGCAGTGCAAATCCTATAGGGGCCTTCTTTAATGAGCAGTTCTTC; CDR3 protein: CSANPIGAFFNEQFF; J gene: TRBJ2-1; clone size: -; V gene: TRBV20-1; D gene: -
CDR3 DNA: TGTGCCAGCAGCCCGGGGGGAGAGGCCCAGTACTTC; CDR3 protein: CASSPGGEAQYF; J gene: TRBJ2-5; clone size: -; V gene: TRBV5-6; D gene: TRBD2
CDR3 DNA: TGTGCCAGCAGTGACGCGGGACGGCGCCAAGAGACCCAGTACTTC; CDR3 protein: CASSDAGRRQETQYF; J gene: TRBJ2-5; clone size: -; V gene: TRBV6-1; D gene: -
CDR3 DNA: TGTGCCAGCAGCTTAAGGTCCCGGGCAGATACGCAGTATTTT; CDR3 protein: CASSLRSRADTQYF; J gene: TRBJ2-3; clone size: many; V gene: TRBV7-2; D gene: -
CDR3 DNA: TGCGCCAGCAGCTCTAGGACGGGGTTGCGCACTGAAGCTTTCTTT; CDR3 protein: CASSSRTGLRTEAFF; J gene: TRBJ1-1; clone size: many; V gene: TRBV5-1; D gene: -
CDR3 DNA: TGTGCCAGCCGGGATGGAAAACTGTTTTTT; CDR3 protein: CASRDGKLFF; J gene: TRBJ1-4; clone size: -; V gene: TRBV2; D gene: -
CDR3 DNA: TGTGCCAGCAGCCTCAGGGAGCTTGGCTACACCTTC; CDR3 protein: CASSLRELGYTF; J gene: TRBJ1-2; clone size: many; V gene: TRBV3-1; D gene: -
CDR3 DNA: TGTGCCAGCAGCCCACAGGGGATTAGGGACACTGAAGCTTCCTTT; CDR3 protein: CASSPQGIRDTEASF; J gene: TRBJ1-1; clone size: few; V gene: TRBV5-6; D gene: TRBD1
CDR3 DNA: TGTGCCAGCAGTTACTTGGACGGAAGAAACACCATATATTTT; CDR3 protein: CASSYLDGRNTIYF; J gene: TRBJ1-3; clone size: -; V gene: TRBV6-2/TRBV6-3; D gene: -
CDR3 DNA: TGTGCCAGCAGTGACTCGTCGTCTGGGGCCAACGTCCTGACTTTC; CDR3 protein: CASSDSSSGANVLTF; J gene: TRBJ2-6; clone size: few; V gene: TRBV6-4; D gene: -
CDR3 DNA: TGTGCCAGCAGTCCGTCGACAGGGGACACTGAAGCTTTCTTT; CDR3 protein: CASSPSTGDTEAFF; J gene: TRBJ1-1; clone size: many; V gene: TRBV12-3/TRBV12-4; D gene: TRBD1
CDR3 DNA: TGCAGTGCTAGAGAAACCGTCTACAATGAGCAGTTCTTC; CDR3 protein: CSARETVYNEQFF; J gene: TRBJ2-1; clone size: many; V gene: TRBV20-1; D gene: -
CDR3 DNA: TGTGCCAGCAGCCACCTGACGAGAGAAGCTTTCTTT; CDR3 protein: CASSHLTREAFF; J gene: TRBJ1-1; clone size: many; V gene: TRBV3-1; D gene: -
CDR3 DNA: TGTGCCAGCAGCGTAGGAGGGGCAGGGTCCTACGAGCAGTACTTC; CDR3 protein: CASSVGGAGSYEQYF; J gene: TRBJ2-7; clone size: many; V gene: TRBV9; D gene: -
CDR3 DNA: TGCGCCAGCAGCCCGGGGACTAGCGGGCCATCCCAGTACTTC; CDR3 protein: CASSPGTSGPSQYF; J gene: TRBJ2-5; clone size: -; V gene: TRBV5-1; D gene: TRBD2